This entry lists 29 T cell receptor beta chains sequenced from one sample in a study of T-cell reconstitution after alpha-beta-depleted transplantation in children. A library of TCRbeta sequences, prepared with unique molecular identifiers, was generated. TCRdb ran MiXCR on the PCR reads and lists one entry per CDR3 protein. The repertoire includes hundreds of thousands of distinct CDR3 sequences, around 15% of them detected once, and around 41% sits in the top ten. This sample comprised PBMCs, mostly from graft donor cells, obtained 360 days after TCRalphabeta/CD19-depleted stem cell transplant. These receptors all come from a male patient aged 2-15 years who had a stem cell transplant for acute lymphoblastic leukemia, so the T cells may come from the graft donor.

The V gene is TRBV30, the J gene TRBJ2-1; D gene unclear. The CDR3 length is 12 residues. Germline V gives CDR1 GTSNPN, CDR2 SVGIG (reference sequence). V gave up 3 bases and J gave up 7 bases, with 10 bases separating them. In DNA, the CDR3 is TGTGCCTGGAGGGCCTCGAGGAATGAGCAGTTCTTC. Protein sequence: CAWRASRNEQFF. The full variable domain, with the rest looked up from reference TRBV30 and TRBJ2-1, is SQTIHQWPATLVQPVGSPLSLECTVEGTSNPNLYWYRQAAGRGLQLLFYSVGIGQISSEVPQNLSASRPQDRQFILSSKKLLLSDSGFYLCAWRASRNEQFFGPGTRLTVL.

The genes are TRBV12-3 or TRBV12-4 and TRBJ2-2; maybe TRBD1 (6 bases). CDR3 size: 16 residues. Deletions cut 6 bases from V and 1 base from J, with 15 bases between. In nucleotides, the CDR3 is TGTGCCAGCAGCAACCCGGACAGACAGAACACCGGGGAGCTGTTTTTT. Its translation is CASSNPDRQNTGELFF.

This clonotype has a handful of counts. The V gene is TRBV12-3 or TRBV12-4, the J gene TRBJ2-3, with D perhaps TRBD2 (5 bases). The CDR3 length is 18 residues. V lost 5 bases, J lost 1 base, and 22 bases lay in between. The CDR3 loop reads CASSQLPTAAAGTDTQYF. The CDR3 region has the DNA TGTGCCAGCAGTCAACTTCCAACGGCAGCGGCCGGCACAGATACGCAGTATTTT.

The rearrangement joins TRBV20-1 to TRBJ1-5, with 7 bases identical to TRBD1. This CDR3 is built from 17 residues. CDR1 and CDR2 (germline): DFQATT, SNEGSKA (reference sequence). V shed 0 bases, J shed 3 bases, and the junction held 11 bases outside the gene matches. CDR3 DNA: TGCAGTGCTAGAGATCCCAGGGGGGTAGATATCAATCAGCCCCAGCATTTT. Its protein is CSARDPRGVDINQPQHF.

This sequence joins TRBV4-2 and TRBJ2-5; 7 bases map to TRBD1. CDR1 and CDR2 (germline): LGHNA, YNFKEQ. The CDR3 has 15 residues. J was trimmed by 3 bases and V by 1 base; bases with no gene match: 5. Written as DNA, the CDR3 is TGTGCCAGCAGCCAAGTGGACAGGACCAAAGAGACCCAGTACTTC. It yields the protein CASSQVDRTKETQYF.

This clonotype was seen many times. The chain recombines TRBV7-3 with TRBJ1-2; D unclear. The CDR3 has 13 amino acids. Trimming stripped 5 bases from V and 8 bases from J, with 15 bases between. CDR1 is SGHTA, CDR2 FQGTGA, per germline. The CDR3 reads CASSPRRGAGYTF. The CDR3 DNA reads TGTGCCAGCAGCCCCCGCCGAGGTGCCGGCTACACCTTC.

This clonotype was counted a few times. This chain links TRBV28 with TRBJ2-3, with 7 bases identical to TRBD2. V lost 6 bases and J lost 5; bases outside the gene matches: 5. Germline CDR1 and CDR2: MDHEN and SYDVKM. This CDR3 is 13 amino acids long. The CDR3 here is CASRQRDLDTQYF. CDR3 nucleotide sequence: TGTGCCAGCAGGCAGCGGGACCTAGATACGCAGTATTTT.

This clonotype was counted only a few times. V gene TRBV18 combines with J gene TRBJ1-2; maybe TRBD1 (5 bases). V lost 2 bases and J lost 0, with 13 bases in between. The CDR3 has 16 amino acids. Germline V gene lookup returns CDR1 KGHSH and CDR2 LQKENI. CDR3 loop: CASSPGRATANYGYTF. As DNA, the CDR3 is TGTGCCAGCTCACCAGGGAGGGCGACAGCTAACTATGGCTACACCTTC. Full variable domain (remainder filled in from reference TRBV18 and TRBJ1-2): NAGVMQNPRHLVRRRGQEARLRCSPMKGHSHVYWYRQLPEEGLKFMVYLQKENIIDESGMPKERFSAEFPKEGPSILRIQQVVRGDSAAYFCASSPGRATANYGYTFGSGTRLTVV.

The chain combines TRBV18 with TRBJ2-3; D not certain. Between the trimmed V and J ends, which lost 3 bases and 3 bases, there was a span of 10 bases. The V gene's germline CDR1 is KGHSH and CDR2 LQKENI. The CDR3 runs 14 residues. The CDR3 nucleotides read TGTGCCAGCTCACCCGGACCTCGAACAGATACGCAGTATTTT. Its translation is CASSPGPRTDTQYF.

Ten or more counts support this clonotype. The rearrangement joins TRBV29-1 to TRBJ2-4; D is possibly TRBD1 (7 bases). CDR1 SQVTM and CDR2 ANQGSEA come from the germline V gene. The CDR3 runs to 13 residues. Trimming pared 4 bases from V and 5 bases from J, leaving 12 bases between. CDR3 amino acids: CSVAGRGENIQYF. CDR3 nucleotide sequence: TGCAGCGTTGCGGGCAGGGGGGAAAACATTCAGTACTTC.

This clonotype was detected ten times or more. This chain joins TRBV28 and TRBJ2-7; a possible D gene is TRBD1 (5 bases). V lost 5 bases to trimming and J lost 4 bases, with 18 bases between them. In germline, CDR1 is MDHEN, CDR2 SYDVKM. CDR3 length: 15 residues. The CDR3 DNA follows: TGTGCCAGCAGTGCCCGCCAGGGCACCCCTTACGAGCAGTACTTC. Translation gives CASSARQGTPYEQYF.

This clonotype was seen repeatedly, ten times or more. The chain carries TRBV5-6 and TRBJ2-1; D ambiguous. Germline V gene lookup returns CDR1 SGHDT and CDR2 YYEEEE. The CDR3 runs to 14 residues. Trimming took 0 bases from V and 8 from J, leaving 12 bases between them. The CDR3 bases are TGTGCCAGCAGCTTGGGTCCCTACCTGGATGAGCAGTTCTTC. It translates to CASSLGPYLDEQFF.

The sample holds a few counts of this clonotype. This chain uses TRBV24-1 with TRBJ2-3; D assignment may be TRBD1 or TRBD2 (5 bases each). V gave up 3 bases and J gave up 7 bases, with 10 bases separating them. Germline CDR1 reads KGHDR; CDR2 reads SFDVKD. This CDR3 has 13 residues. The CDR3 reads CATSDPTGHTQYF. CDR3 nucleotides: TGTGCCACCAGTGATCCGACGGGGCATACGCAGTATTTT.

The gene calls are TRBV5-6 and TRBJ1-1, with a possible D match to TRBD1 (5 bases). The germline gives CDR1 SGHDT, CDR2 YYEEEE. V shed 5 bases and J shed 4 bases, with 27 bases lying between them. The CDR3 contains 18 residues. The CDR3 nucleotides are TGTGCCAGCAGTCCTTCTACCGCGGCGGGACCTTGGGTCACTGAAGCTTTCTTT. It encodes CASSPSTAAGPWVTEAFF.

This clonotype was seen a few times. The chain has TRBV12-3 or TRBV12-4 and TRBJ2-3, with D possibly TRBD2 on 7 matching bases. V was clipped by 2 bases and J by 1 base, with 16 bases between them. The CDR3 sequence is 17 residues long. The CDR3: CASSLREGGIRTDTQYF. The CDR3 bases are TGTGCCAGCAGTTTAAGGGAGGGGGGTATCCGCACAGATACGCAGTATTTT.

The gene calls are TRBV5-5 and TRBJ1-1; D uncertain. Trimming cost V 0 bases and J 10 bases, with 10 bases left between them. This CDR3 is 12 amino acids long. Per germline, CDR1 SGHKS and CDR2 YYEKEE (reference sequence). This CDR3 reads CASSLDGVTAFF. The CDR3 region has the DNA TGTGCCAGCAGCTTGGACGGGGTTACAGCTTTCTTT.

This sequence joins TRBV3-1 and TRBJ2-2; D is perhaps TRBD1 or TRBD2 (5 bases each). Germline V gene data show CDR1 as LGHDT and CDR2 as YNNKEL (reference sequence). The CDR3 contains 13 residues. V lost 6 bases and J 0 bases, leaving 5 bases between the germline ends. The chain's CDR3 is CASRGPNTGELFF. The CDR3 bases are TGTGCCAGCAGGGGACCGAACACCGGGGAGCTGTTTTTT. The complete variable domain, with remaining parts taken from reference TRBV3-1 and TRBJ2-2, reads DTAVSQTPKYLVTQMGNDKSIKCEQNLGHDTMYWYKQDSKKFLKIMFSYNNKELIINETVPNRFSPKSPDKAHLNLHINSLELGDSAVYFCASRGPNTGELFFGEGSRLTVL.

CDR3 DNA: TGCAGCGTTGGGGGGACCGTCCACAATGAGCAGTTCTTC. This translates into CSVGGTVHNEQFF. The chain combines TRBV29-1 with TRBJ2-1; D may correspond to TRBD1 or TRBD2 (5 bases each). The germline gives CDR1 SQVTM, CDR2 ANQGSEA. V was shortened by 4 bases and J by 5 bases, with 12 bases between the two germline ends. This CDR3 has 13 residues.

This clonotype has a handful of counts. The rearrangement links TRBV10-1 to TRBJ2-3; weak D call: TRBD1 (6 bases). The V gene lost 3 bases and the J gene lost 4 bases, with 11 bases spanning the gap. CDR1 and CDR2 from the germline V gene are WNHNN and SYGVQD (reference sequence). This CDR3 region has 14 residues. CDR3 sequence reads: CASSDGRGADTQYF. The DNA for the CDR3 is TGCGCCAGCAGTGATGGCAGGGGCGCAGATACGCAGTATTTT.

The sample holds a few counts of this clonotype. The chain uses TRBV10-3 and TRBJ2-3; 9 bases agree with TRBD2. With 10 bases clipped from V and 4 bases from J, the junction kept 9 bases outside the gene matches. Germline loops: CDR1 ENHRY, CDR2 SYGVKD. The CDR3 loop spans 14 amino acids. DNA of the CDR3: TGTGCCACCTCTGGGACTAGCAATTCAGATACGCAGTATTTT. Its protein is CATSGTSNSDTQYF.

This chain connects TRBV6-2 or TRBV6-3 to TRBJ2-1; no firm D call. V shed 8 bases and J shed 4 bases, with 15 bases lying between them. Germline V gene lookup returns CDR1 MNHEY and CDR2 SVGEGT. The CDR3 extends over 14 amino acids. In DNA, the CDR3 is TGTGCCAGCGGCTTTAACCTAAATTACAATGAGCAGTTCTTC. Translation: CASGFNLNYNEQFF.

The rearrangement joins TRBV28 to TRBJ2-7; D may correspond to TRBD1 or TRBD2 (6 bases each). This CDR3 region has 14 residues. Trimming shortened V by 6 bases and J by 2 bases, and 14 bases separated the two germline ends. Germline V gene lookup returns CDR1 MDHEN and CDR2 SYDVKM. DNA of the CDR3: TGTGCCAGCAGCCCCTTCGGGGGCCCCTACGAGCAGTACTTC. It encodes CASSPFGGPYEQYF.

The rearrangement joins TRBV28 to TRBJ2-3; D possibly corresponds to TRBD2 (5 bases). Germline assignment: CDR1 MDHEN and CDR2 SYDVKM. V lost 0 bases, J lost 5 bases, and 6 bases lay in between. The length of the CDR3 is 13 residues. The CDR3: CASSLWREDTQYF. In DNA form, the CDR3 reads TGTGCCAGCAGTTTATGGAGGGAAGATACGCAGTATTTT.

This clonotype was counted only a few times. This chain connects TRBV12-3 or TRBV12-4 to TRBJ2-1; D may correspond to TRBD1 or TRBD2 (5 bases each). V was shortened by 6 bases and J by 10 bases, with 16 bases between the two germline ends. CDR3 length: 13 amino acids. The CDR3 loop is CASRMTGGREQFF. CDR3 DNA: TGTGCCAGCAGGATGACTGGGGGTCGAGAGCAGTTCTTC.

The chain couples TRBV4-1 to TRBJ2-1; D perhaps matches TRBD1 (7 bases). This CDR3 has 15 residues. V was cut by 8 bases and J by 4 bases, with 18 bases left in between. Germline V gives CDR1 MGHRA, CDR2 YSYEKL. In DNA, the CDR3 is TGCGCCAGCGGAGGGGGGAGACAGGGATACAATGAGCAGTTCTTC. This sequence encodes CASGGGRQGYNEQFF.

This clonotype was seen a few times. The V call is TRBV6-2 or TRBV6-3, the J call TRBJ2-5; 10 positions agree with TRBD2. Unmatched junction bases numbered 7, after V lost 5 bases and J lost 7 bases. In germline, CDR1 is MNHEY, CDR2 SVGEGT. The CDR3 runs to 14 residues. Here the CDR3 reads CASSPSGSTGTQYF. The CDR3 bases are TGTGCCAGCAGTCCTAGCGGGAGTACCGGGACCCAGTACTTC.

This clonotype was seen more than once but under ten times. This chain uses TRBV6-1 with TRBJ1-2; 9 bases match TRBD1. V was clipped by 6 bases and J by 5 bases; unmatched bases: 7. The length of the CDR3 is 14 residues. CDR1 is MNHNS, CDR2 SASEGT, per germline. The CDR3 spells CASSRAGTGYGYTF. The CDR3 DNA reads TGTGCCAGCAGCCGCGCCGGGACAGGGTATGGCTACACCTTC.

This clonotype was observed a handful of times. The gene calls are TRBV18 and TRBJ2-7; TRBD1 agrees at 9 bases. The CDR3 has 15 residues. CDR1 KGHSH and CDR2 LQKENI come from the germline V gene. V gave up 4 bases and J gave up 4 bases; unmatched junction bases: 8. CDR3 region: CASSHGTGLLYEQYF. The CDR3 DNA follows: TGTGCCAGCTCACACGGGACAGGGCTTCTTTACGAGCAGTACTTC.

This clonotype was picked up many times. The rearrangement links TRBV24-1 to TRBJ2-2; D not resolved. The CDR3 runs 12 residues. Deletions cut 9 bases from V and 1 base from J, with 5 bases between. The germline gives CDR1 KGHDR, CDR2 SFDVKD. For the CDR3, the DNA is TGTGCCACCCAGGAGAACACCGGGGAGCTGTTTTTT. Protein sequence: CATQENTGELFF.